The entry below gives a single T cell receptor beta chain sequence along with its context. The antigen is undetermined. Repertoires were generated with immunoSEQ multiplex PCR, while TCRdb's copy carries only in-frame clones and drops some. The profile shows about 160,000 clones, approximately 80% of them singletons. Germline values: CDR1 SGHRS, CDR2 YFSETQ. The length of the CDR3 is 11 residues. V was trimmed by 0 bases and J by 10 bases, leaving 7 bases between them. This sample was included in a study of cytotoxic CD8 clonotypes in ibrutinib-treated CLL. Points from the study as a whole: Ibrutinib response saw clonality rise, and progression saw it return toward baseline.

This rearrangement joins TRBV5-1 to TRBJ1-2; D not certain. The material sequenced was PBMCs, taken after 24 months of ibrutinib treatment. The TCR comes from a human donor with chronic lymphocytic leukemia. The CDR3 coding sequence is TGCGCCAGCAGCTTGGCAGACGTCTACACCTTC. Translated, it gives CASSLADVYTF.